Included here is one T cell receptor (beta chain) sequence, with context. Its antigen remains unidentified. Germline lookup yields CDR1 LNHNV and CDR2 YYDKDF (reference sequence). The CDR3 is 16 amino acids. V was trimmed by 1 base and J by 3 bases, leaving 12 bases between them. Assay used: immunoSEQ multiplex PCR; TCRdb lists only in-frame clones, some missing. Among about 12,000 clones listed, roughly nine tenths were seen once. Relapse after autologous stem cell transplantation occurred in every patient, and brentuximab vedotin exposure varied. This specimen belongs to a study of PD-1 blockade in classical Hodgkin lymphoma. General study points: Newly diagnosed patients reportedly had lower baseline TCR diversity than healthy donors. Complete responders' baseline diversity resembled that of newly diagnosed patients.

This receptor was taken from a human donor with classical Hodgkin lymphoma. The J gene is TRBJ1-4, the V gene TRBV15, with D perhaps TRBD1 (6 bases). Here the sequenced sample was peripheral blood mononuclear cells (PBMCs), taken at baseline. The CDR3 DNA reads as TGTGCCACCAGCAGAGGACAGGTTGGCTCTAATGAAAAACTGTTTTTT. Residues: CATSRGQVGSNEKLFF.